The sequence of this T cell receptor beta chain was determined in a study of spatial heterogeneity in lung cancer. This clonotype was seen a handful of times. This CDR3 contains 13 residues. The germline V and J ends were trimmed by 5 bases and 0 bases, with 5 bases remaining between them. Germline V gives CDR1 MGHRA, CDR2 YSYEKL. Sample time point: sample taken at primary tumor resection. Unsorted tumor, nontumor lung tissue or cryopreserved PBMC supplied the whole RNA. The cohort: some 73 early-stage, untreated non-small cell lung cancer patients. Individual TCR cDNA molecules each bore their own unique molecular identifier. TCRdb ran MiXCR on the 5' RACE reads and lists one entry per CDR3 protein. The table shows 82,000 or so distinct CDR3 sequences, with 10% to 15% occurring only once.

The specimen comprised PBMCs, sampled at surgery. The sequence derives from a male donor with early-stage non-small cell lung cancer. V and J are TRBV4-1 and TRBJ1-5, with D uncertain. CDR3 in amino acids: CASSTTSNQPQHF. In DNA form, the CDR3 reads TGCGCCAGCAGCACGACTAGCAATCAGCCCCAGCATTTT.